This T cell receptor (beta chain) is drawn from a study of regulatory T cells in long-lasting Graves disease (dated by TCRdb to 2020 to 2023). Looking at the study overall: Persistent Graves' disease was defined as antithyroid drug treatment for over 5 years with persistently positive TSH receptor autoantibodies. On average, persistent Graves' disease patients in the clinical cohort had been on antithyroid drugs for approximately 10 years. Persistent Graves' disease patients were compared with newly diagnosed Graves' disease patients by peripheral blood TCR sequencing and RNA sequencing. The study took place in China and was registered as a clinical trial. A total of about 33 samples underwent TCR sequencing: 13 from persistent and some 20 from newly diagnosed Graves' disease patients. Overall study results and their limits: As a limitation, the authors acknowledged that the small sample size may reduce accuracy. Because the primary lesion, thyroid tissue, could not be accessed, the study looked at peripheral blood alone. Sequencing and analysis were restricted to the TCR beta chain. Lower TCR Shannon entropy and fewer highly expanded clones were observed in persistent Graves' disease patients than in newly diagnosed patients, which suggested clonal expansion. Preferential use of TRBV28, TRBJ1-2 and TRBJ2-5 was observed in persistent disease, whereas TRBV20-1 and TRBJ2-1 were favored in newly diagnosed disease. Patients with persistent disease shared more public clonotypes (roughly 2,900) than newly diagnosed patients did (966).

The CDR3, cysteine through phenylalanine, is 11 amino acids long. The kept DNA is CDR3 alone, 33 bases in frame from the first base. For CDR1 and CDR2, the germline V gene lists SGHVS and FQNEAQ. V sheds 6 bases and J sheds 8 bases, leaving 8 bases between their ends. Library creation used multiplex PCR. Sequencing instrument: Illumina HiSeq 4000. To build TCR beta libraries, CDR3 regions were amplified by Arm-PCR using iRepertoire HTBI primers. PCR products were gel purified before sequencing. Regarding the original processing steps: Gene usage analysis of CDR3 amino acid clonotypes used the approximately 62 TRBV and around 13 TRBJ segments found across samples. COPE and FqMerger were used to merge the filtered high-quality paired reads into contigs. Contigs were aligned with BLAST to IMGT TRBV, TRBD and TRBJ reference genes, and CDR3 was defined per IMGT. Any clonotype with a frequency above 0.1% was counted as a highly expanded clone. Shannon entropy served as the measure of repertoire diversity, while the Gini coefficient captured V-J evenness. A clonotype found in more than one individual was treated as public. The raw public data were reprocessed by TCRdb itself: fastp quality trimming at Q25, MiXCR clonotype calling, in-frame beta chains only. Rows with one shared CDR3 protein collapse into an entry with the most common genes and DNA. The V and J calls shown here were made by TCRdb, not taken from the authors' results. The sample table records some 370,000 distinct CDR3 sequences; roughly 20% of these occur just once. The leading ten clones occupy approximately 30% of the sample.

Notes on this clonotype: The antigen this receptor binds is unknown. Nothing much larger sits one base from this clone, and base qualities are not available.

The label giving this sample's time point can be read as: persistent/refractory GD, antithyroid drugs over 5 years with positive TRAb. For both TCR sequencing and RNA sequencing, RNA was extracted from PBMCs in TRIzol. The diagnosis of Graves' disease was made according to American Thyroid Association guidelines. The patients came from an endocrinology department in Xi'an, China. Each patient gave 7 to 9.5 milliliters of peripheral blood, collected in an EDTA anticoagulant tube. Ficoll Paque Plus density gradient separation was used to isolate PBMCs, and no further T cell sorting was done. An Agilent 2100 Bioanalyzer and agarose gel were used to check RNA quality, and a NanoDrop 2000 was used to measure RNA concentration.

This TCR derives from a woman between 35 and 50 years old with Graves disease. Donor details come from another sample of the same person, matched by shared clones. The chain couples TRBV7-8 to TRBJ2-1; no D gene call is confident. Sequencing used peripheral blood mononuclear cells (PBMCs), obtained when the disease was refractory, from a patient treated with antithyroid drugs. The CDR3 is CASSLTYEQFF. The DNA reads TGTGCCAGCAGTCTTACGTATGAGCAGTTCTTC.